The rows below give T cell receptor beta chains drawn from one sample of a study of glioma-infiltrating T cells. A single record per CDR3 protein comes from TCRdb applying MiXCR to the multiplex PCR reads. In the table there are a few hundred thousand distinct CDR3 sequences, roughly 41% of which are singletons. Sequencing was carried out using glioma tissue, nonneoplastic brain tissue, or PBMCs (not recorded which). Receptor source: a human donor with low-grade glioma or glioblastoma, undergoing nonglioma brain surgery, or in good health (not recorded which). Both conserved end residues are part of each CDR3. The order of the fields is clone size, V gene, CDR3 length, J gene, D gene, CDR3 protein, CDR3 DNA. A D gene is named only where the DNA matches it firmly. Expanded clones are given a class, and other clones once, few, many or no size at all.

abundance: NA
v_gene: TRBV27
len: 15
j_gene: TRBJ1-1
d_gene: TRBD1
CDR3aa: CASSFSGQGVFEAFF
CDR3nt: TGTGCCAGCAGTTTCTCGGGACAGGGAGTCTTTGAAGCTTTCTTT

abundance: NA
v_gene: TRBV12-5
len: 20
j_gene: TRBJ2-1
d_gene: NA
CDR3aa: CASGLVLHLLEHSTYNEQFF
CDR3nt: TGTGCTAGTGGTTTGGTACTACACCTTTTGGAACATTCTACCTACAATGAGCAGTTCTTC

abundance: NA
v_gene: TRBV19
len: 16
j_gene: TRBJ2-3
d_gene: NA
CDR3aa: CASSIWGDWGTDTQYF
CDR3nt: TGTGCCAGTAGTATTTGGGGAGATTGGGGCACAGATACGCAGTATTTT

abundance: NA
v_gene: TRBV12-3/TRBV12-4
len: 15
j_gene: TRBJ1-2
d_gene: NA
CDR3aa: CASSAGTRWGYGYTF
CDR3nt: TGTGCCAGCAGTGCCGGGACACGTTGGGGGTATGGCTACACCTTC

abundance: many
v_gene: TRBV28
len: 14
j_gene: TRBJ1-3
d_gene: NA
CDR3aa: CASSFGHSGNTIYF
CDR3nt: TGTGCCAGCAGTTTTGGCCACTCTGGAAACACCATATATTTT

abundance: NA
v_gene: TRBV5-4
len: 14
j_gene: TRBJ2-5
d_gene: NA
CDR3aa: CACSLYQQGETQYF
CDR3nt: TGTGCCTGCAGCTTGTACCAGCAAGGGGAGACCCAGTACTTC

abundance: NA
v_gene: TRBV15
len: 16
j_gene: TRBJ1-5
d_gene: NA
CDR3aa: CATSFRPDFGNQPRHF
CDR3nt: TGTGCCACCAGCTTCCGACCCGATTTTGGCAATCAGCCCCGGCATTTT

abundance: few
v_gene: TRBV7-2
len: 15
j_gene: TRBJ2-7
d_gene: TRBD1
CDR3aa: CASSPRDRASYEQYF
CDR3nt: TGTGCCAGCAGCCCCCGGGACAGGGCCTCCTACGAGCAGTACTTC

abundance: few
v_gene: TRBV6-6
len: 15
j_gene: TRBJ2-5
d_gene: TRBD1
CDR3aa: CASSSPTGAQETQYF
CDR3nt: TGTGCCAGCAGTTCACCGACAGGGGCTCAAGAGACCCAGTACTTC

abundance: few
v_gene: TRBV7-2
len: 14
j_gene: TRBJ2-2
d_gene: NA
CDR3aa: CASSPQMNTGELFF
CDR3nt: TGTGCCAGCAGCCCACAAATGAACACCGGGGAGCTGTTTTTT

abundance: NA
v_gene: TRBV7-3
len: 13
j_gene: TRBJ1-1
d_gene: NA
CDR3aa: CASSWSPNTEAFF
CDR3nt: TGTGCCAGCAGCTGGAGCCCGAACACTGAAGCTTTCTTT

abundance: NA
v_gene: TRBV7-9
len: 15
j_gene: TRBJ1-1
d_gene: TRBD1
CDR3aa: CASSPHEQGYTEAFF
CDR3nt: TGTGCCAGCAGCCCCCATGAACAGGGGTACACTGAAGCTTTCTTT

abundance: few
v_gene: TRBV7-8
len: 17
j_gene: TRBJ2-3
d_gene: NA
CDR3aa: CASSSYRQYSSTDTQYF
CDR3nt: TGTGCCAGCAGCTCCTATCGACAGTATTCTAGCACAGATACGCAGTATTTT

abundance: few
v_gene: TRBV28
len: 15
j_gene: TRBJ2-1
d_gene: TRBD1
CDR3aa: CASKPLPGQGNEQFF
CDR3nt: TGTGCCAGCAAACCGCTTCCGGGACAGGGCAATGAGCAGTTCTTC

abundance: many
v_gene: TRBV20-1
len: 12
j_gene: TRBJ1-1
d_gene: TRBD1
CDR3aa: CSALTGDTEAFF
CDR3nt: TGCAGTGCCCTGACAGGGGACACTGAAGCTTTCTTT

abundance: few
v_gene: TRBV24-1
len: 16
j_gene: TRBJ2-1
d_gene: TRBD1
CDR3aa: CATSDPGQGGSNEQFF
CDR3nt: TGTGCCACCAGTGACCCGGGACAGGGGGGTTCCAATGAGCAGTTCTTC

abundance: many
v_gene: TRBV20-1
len: 13
j_gene: TRBJ1-2
d_gene: NA
CDR3aa: CSARGGPNYGYTF
CDR3nt: TGCAGTGCTAGAGGGGGCCCCAACTATGGCTACACCTTC

abundance: many
v_gene: TRBV27
len: 19
j_gene: TRBJ2-3
d_gene: TRBD2
CDR3aa: CASSFYSSGRAGGRDTQYF
CDR3nt: TGTGCCAGCAGTTTTTATTCTAGCGGGAGGGCCGGGGGCAGAGATACGCAGTATTTT

abundance: NA
v_gene: TRBV10-3
len: 14
j_gene: TRBJ1-2
d_gene: TRBD1
CDR3aa: CAISSGQGYYGYTF
CDR3nt: TGTGCCATCAGCTCGGGACAGGGTTACTATGGCTACACCTTC

abundance: many
v_gene: TRBV28
len: 14
j_gene: TRBJ2-7
d_gene: TRBD2
CDR3aa: CASSFLAGVYEQYF
CDR3nt: TGTGCCAGCAGTTTTCTAGCGGGAGTCTACGAGCAGTACTTC

abundance: many
v_gene: TRBV27
len: 14
j_gene: TRBJ2-7
d_gene: TRBD2
CDR3aa: CASSWAGGAYEQYF
CDR3nt: TGTGCCAGCAGTTGGGCGGGAGGAGCCTACGAGCAGTACTTC

abundance: NA
v_gene: TRBV20-1
len: 16
j_gene: TRBJ2-5
d_gene: NA
CDR3aa: CSAHSRDPPSQETQYF
CDR3nt: TGCAGTGCTCACTCCCGGGACCCTCCATCACAAGAGACCCAGTACTTC

abundance: NA
v_gene: TRBV9
len: 15
j_gene: TRBJ2-4
d_gene: TRBD1
CDR3aa: CASSVQGATKNIQYF
CDR3nt: TGTGCCAGCAGCGTACAGGGGGCGACCAAAAACATTCAGTACTTC

abundance: NA
v_gene: TRBV6-2/TRBV6-3
len: 17
j_gene: TRBJ2-2
d_gene: TRBD2
CDR3aa: CASSYSTAGADTGKLFF
CDR3nt: TGTGCCAGCAGTTACTCGACGGCGGGAGCAGACACCGGGAAGCTGTTTTTT

abundance: few
v_gene: TRBV20-1
len: 15
j_gene: TRBJ2-7
d_gene: NA
CDR3aa: CSARGSSRSSYEQYF
CDR3nt: TGCAGTGCTAGAGGATCTAGCAGGAGCTCCTACGAGCAGTACTTC

abundance: NA
v_gene: TRBV7-2
len: 14
j_gene: TRBJ2-3
d_gene: NA
CDR3aa: CASSSPVSTDTQYF
CDR3nt: TGTGCCAGCAGCTCCCCAGTCAGCACAGATACGCAGTATTTT

abundance: few
v_gene: TRBV7-2
len: 14
j_gene: TRBJ2-7
d_gene: NA
CDR3aa: CASSSSGGAYEQYF
CDR3nt: TGTGCCAGCAGCAGTAGCGGCGGGGCCTACGAGCAGTACTTC

abundance: NA
v_gene: TRBV3-1
len: 15
j_gene: TRBJ2-7
d_gene: TRBD2
CDR3aa: CASSQEPSGLYEQYF
CDR3nt: TGTGCCAGCAGCCAAGAGCCTAGCGGGCTCTACGAGCAGTACTTC